Below, 5 T cell receptor beta chains from the same sample are listed, as sequenced in a study of blood T cell repertoires in COVID-19. Repertoires were generated with immunoSEQ multiplex PCR, while TCRdb's copy carries only in-frame clones and drops some. The data contain fewer than 200,000 clones, approximately 85% of them singletons. Sample: peripheral blood. The source of these receptors is a woman aged 45 to 65 with COVID-19, enrolled during active disease.

The J gene is TRBJ1-5, the V gene TRBV7-9; perhaps TRBD1 as D (5 bases). The CDR3 loop spans 15 amino acids. Germline CDR1 SEHNR, CDR2 FQNEAQ (reference sequence). V lost 2 bases and J 0 bases, leaving 8 bases between the germline ends. The DNA for the CDR3 is TGTGCCAGCAGCTTATCAGGGTATAGCAATCAGCCCCAGCATTTT. This codes for CASSLSGYSNQPQHF.

The rearrangement uses TRBV5-1 and TRBJ1-4; tentative D call: TRBD1 (5 bases). The V gene lost 3 bases and the J gene lost 8 bases, with 17 bases spanning the gap. The CDR3 runs 15 residues. Germline CDR1 SGHRS, CDR2 YFSETQ. CDR3 protein: CASSSKGGAEEKLFF. The DNA for the CDR3 is TGCGCCAGCAGCTCTAAAGGCGGGGCAGAAGAAAAACTGTTTTTT.

J is TRBJ2-3 and V is TRBV30; TRBD2 agrees at 12 bases. CDR3 length equals 17 residues. The V gene's germline CDR1 is GTSNPN and CDR2 SVGIG (reference sequence). Trimming cost V 0 bases and J 2 bases; bases outside gene matches: 6. As DNA, the CDR3 is TGTGCCTGGAGTGTGTCCCTAGCGGGGGGGACCACAGATACGCAGTATTTT. Translating gives CAWSVSLAGGTTDTQYF.

In this sample, this clone turned up a few times. J is TRBJ1-4 and V is TRBV21-1. TRBV21-1 is a recognized pseudogene. The CDR3 sequence is 15 residues long. CDR3 sequence reads: CASSKRGSYNEKLFF. CDR3 nucleotide sequence: TGTGCCAGCAGCAAACGCGGCTCATATAATGAAAAACTGTTTTTT.

In regard to this clone: The junction departs from germline at one end; a sequencing error may be responsible. The CDR3 loop reads CAGSLGTGSYNSPLHF. The DNA for the CDR3 is TGTGCCGGCAGCTTAGGGACAGGGTCCTATAATTCACCCCTCCACTTT. This chain connects TRBV7-3 to TRBJ1-6; 9 positions agree with TRBD1. Per germline, CDR1 SGHTA and CDR2 FQGTGA. The CDR3 is made up of 16 amino acids.